Each of the 8 T cell receptor beta chains below was sequenced from the same sample in a study of shared clonotypes between healthy human individuals. Measured with immunoSEQ multiplex PCR; TCRdb has only the in-frame clones, and not every one. Here the sample spans under 700,000 clones, 85% to 95% being singletons. Only CD45RO-negative cells positively selected for CCR7 counted as naive CD8 cells, so terminally differentiated effector memory CD45RA+ cells were excluded. Sequencing was done on a sample of naive CD8+ T cells sorted from blood. The receptors originated from a woman aged 30 to 39 in good health.

The rearrangement uses TRBV2 and TRBJ2-7, with D hard to call. V dropped 2 bases and J dropped 2 bases, with 13 bases sitting between them. The CDR3 spans 15 residues. Germline V CDR1 and CDR2: SNHLY, FYNNEI. CDR3 nucleotide sequence: TGTGCCAGCAGTGAATCCTTAGTTTCTGCCTACGAGCAGTACTTC. This translates into CASSESLVSAYEQYF.

The V call is TRBV6-5, the J call TRBJ2-5; 8 nucleotides match TRBD2. The trim removed 2 bases at V and 5 bases at J, leaving 7 bases unmatched. CDR3 length: 15 residues. Germline-derived CDR1 and CDR2 are MNHEY and SVGAGI. CDR3 sequence reads: CASSYGAGVRETQYF. DNA for the CDR3: TGTGCCAGCAGTTACGGAGCGGGAGTGAGGGAGACCCAGTACTTC.

The genes are TRBV2 and TRBJ2-7; tentative D call: TRBD1 (5 bases). Germline assignment: CDR1 SNHLY and CDR2 FYNNEI. The ends were cut back, 6 bases at V and 0 bases at J, with 12 bases in the middle. The CDR3 is 14 amino acids. The CDR3 region has the DNA TGTGCCAGCAGGATAGGGGCCAGCTCCTACGAGCAGTACTTC. This encodes CASRIGASSYEQYF. The full variable domain, its missing parts supplied by reference TRBV2 and TRBJ2-7, is EPEVTQTPSHQVTQMGQEVILRCVPISNHLYFYWYRQILGQKVEFLVSFYNNEISEKSEIFDDQFSVERPDGSNFTLKIRSTKLEDSAMYFCASRIGASSYEQYFGPGTRLTVT.

V usage is TRBV23-1 and J usage is TRBJ2-7; D gene ambiguous. TRBV23-1 has ORF status, its function being uncertain. This CDR3 has 16 residues. Trimming took off 0 bases at V and 3 bases at J, with 15 bases between the two ends. This CDR3 is CASSQSGYSPYYEQYF. In nucleotides, the CDR3 is TGCGCCAGCAGTCAATCTGGGTACTCCCCCTACTACGAGCAGTACTTC.

The chain has TRBV6-6 and TRBJ2-7; 8 bases are a match to TRBD2. The CDR3 spans 15 residues. CDR1 and CDR2 (germline): MNHNY, SVGAGI (reference sequence). V shed 1 base, J shed 3 bases, and the junction held 5 bases outside the gene matches. CDR3 nucleotide sequence: TGTGCCAGCAGTTACTGGCGGGAGGAGGGCTACGAGCAGTACTTC. Encoded protein: CASSYWREEGYEQYF.

This clone showed up just once. The chain carries TRBV27 and TRBJ2-3; D gene unclear. The CDR3 extends over 14 amino acids. V lost 3 bases and J 6 bases, leaving 13 bases between the germline ends. Per germline, CDR1 MNHEY and CDR2 SMNVEV (reference sequence). CDR3 bases: TGTGCCAGCAGTTTCCTTGCTGGTCGGGATACGCAGTATTTT. As protein: CASSFLAGRDTQYF.

The gene calls are TRBV9 and TRBJ2-7, with D possibly TRBD2 on 6 matching bases. Trimming removed 4 bases from V and 6 bases from J, with 8 bases in between. CDR3 size: 11 residues. The germline V gene has CDR1 SGDLS and CDR2 YYNGEE. The chain's CDR3 is CASSSGGEQYF. CDR3 DNA sequence: TGTGCCAGCAGCTCCGGGGGCGAGCAGTACTTC. Together with reference TRBV9 and TRBJ2-7, the CDR3 gives the full variable domain: DSGVTQTPKHLITATGQRVTLRCSPRSGDLSVYWYQQSLDQGLQFLIQYYNGEERAKGNILERFSAQQFPDLHSELNLSSLELGDSALYFCASSSGGEQYFGPGTRLTVT.

The chain combines TRBV6-1 with TRBJ2-7; 9 nucleotides agree with TRBD1. This CDR3 is 15 amino acids long. With 7 bases clipped from V and 5 bases from J, the junction kept 12 bases outside the gene matches. CDR1 and CDR2 from the germline V gene are MNHNS and SASEGT. The CDR3 loop reads CASTQPGTGIHEQYF. The CDR3 DNA reads TGTGCCAGCACCCAACCCGGGACAGGGATCCACGAGCAGTACTTC.